This TCR beta chain comes out of a study of identical twins. A few counts support this clonotype. The target antigen is unknown. A junction boundary mismatches the germline segment, possibly from a read error. Every one of the donors was a healthy Caucasian. TCRdb re-analysed the 5' RACE reads in MiXCR, keeping a single row per CDR3 protein. The repertoire holds about 700,000 distinct CDR3 sequences, with less than 10% as singletons. Study-wide points: Donors were not followed over many years; analysis was cross-sectional.

This CDR3 has 18 residues. The sample was also linked to a second study, of yellow fever vaccine responses in identical twins.

The TCR sequence derives from a woman younger than 30 in good health. The sequenced sample was PBMCs. The chain joins TRBV12-3 or TRBV12-4 to TRBJ2-6; the match to TRBD1 covers 7 bases. CDR3: CARSLGPGGISGANVLTF. CDR3 coding DNA: TGTGCCCGCAGTTTAGGGCCAGGGGGTATTTCTGGGGCCAACGTCCTGACTTTC.